This T cell receptor (beta chain) appears in the sequencing data of a study of OX40 agonist ivuxolimab in advanced cancers. With 0 bases clipped from V and 5 bases from J, the junction kept 5 bases outside the gene matches. CDR3 length: 15 residues. Germline V gives CDR1 MGHRA, CDR2 YSYEKL. Sequenced by immunoSEQ multiplex PCR; TCRdb stores in-frame clones only, minus some. The sample lists some 80,000 clones; about 94% were seen once. This clonotype was obtained from an adult with an advanced solid tumor such as melanoma, head and neck, liver or kidney cancer. V and J are TRBV4-1 and TRBJ2-7; TRBD1 aligns across 9 bases. The specimen was CD4+ or CD8+ T cells sorted from blood, collected in a trial of the OX40 agonist ivuxolimab. The CDR3 is CASSQEGTGFHEQYF. DNA of the CDR3: TGCGCCAGCAGCCAAGAGGGGACAGGGTTCCACGAGCAGTACTTC.